The 22 T cell receptor beta chains presented below share a single source sample, sequenced in a study of T cell responses to AZD1222 COVID-19 vaccine. The data were produced by immunoSEQ multiplex PCR, yet TCRdb's version contains in-frame clones alone and is incomplete. This sample yields fewer than 120,000 clones, of which about 95% are seen a single time; 2.9% belongs to the top ten. The material sequenced was peripheral blood, taken 28 days after the second AZD1222 dose. These receptors originate from an adult who received the AZD1222 COVID-19 vaccine.

V gene TRBV7-2 combines with J gene TRBJ1-4; D is possibly TRBD1 (5 bases). The CDR3 has 13 amino acids. Trimming removed 9 bases at V and 4 bases at J, with 12 bases between. From germline, CDR1 is SGHTA and CDR2 FQGNSA. The CDR3 protein is CASKVGGNEKLFF. In DNA, the CDR3 is TGTGCCAGTAAAGTCGGGGGTAATGAAAAACTGTTTTTT. Looking up the rest from reference TRBV7-2 and TRBJ1-4 gives the full variable domain: GAGVSQSPSNKVTEKGKDVELRCDPISGHTALYWYRQSLGQGLEFLIYFQGNSAPDKSGLPSDRFSAERTGGSVSTLTIQRTQQEDSAVYLCASKVGGNEKLFFGSGTQLSVL.

This clone was counted a single time. This chain connects TRBV4-1 to TRBJ1-2; D is possibly TRBD1 (5 bases). V lost 5 bases and J 8 bases, leaving 21 bases between the germline ends. There are 15 residues in the CDR3. The germline gives CDR1 MGHRA, CDR2 YSYEKL. The CDR3 here is CASSRSGWDPIGYTF. The CDR3 DNA sequence: TGCGCCAGCAGCAGAAGTGGATGGGACCCAATAGGCTACACCTTC.

The J gene is TRBJ1-2, the V gene TRBV5-4, with D possibly being TRBD1 (5 bases). In germline, CDR1 is SGHNT, CDR2 YYREEE (reference sequence). V lost 3 bases and J 6 bases, leaving 21 bases between the germline ends. The CDR3 extends over 16 amino acids. The CDR3, as DNA: TGTGCCAGCAGCTACCCTAGGGGCGGAGGGGTTGATGGCTACACCTTC. The encoded protein is CASSYPRGGGVDGYTF.

V gene TRBV11-1 combines with J gene TRBJ2-7; the D gene is possibly TRBD1 (6 bases). This CDR3 comprises 14 residues. CDR1 SGHAT and CDR2 FQDESV come from the germline V gene (reference sequence). Trimming stripped 0 bases from V and 2 bases from J, with 8 bases between. CDR3 DNA: TGTGCCAGCAGCTTAGCAGGGGGAACCTACGAGCAGTACTTC. Translating gives CASSLAGGTYEQYF.

This clone was counted once. This rearrangement joins TRBV4-1 to TRBJ2-6; no clear D. Germline CDR1 reads MGHRA; CDR2 reads YSYEKL. The CDR3 extends over 17 amino acids. Trimming took off 0 bases at V and 6 bases at J, with 15 bases between the two ends. CDR3 nucleotide sequence: TGCGCCAGCAGCCAAGATAATTTGGGGTACGAGGCCAACGTCCTGACTTTC. Its translation is CASSQDNLGYEANVLTF.

The chain has TRBV5-1 and TRBJ1-1; TRBD1 aligns across 7 bases. The V gene's germline CDR1 is SGHRS and CDR2 YFSETQ. This CDR3 is 14 amino acids long. V trimming: 5 bases; J trimming: 6 bases; junction bases outside the gene matches: 10. The CDR3 here is CASRDRVDGAEAFF. In DNA, the CDR3 is TGCGCCAGCAGAGACAGGGTTGATGGCGCTGAAGCTTTCTTT.

The chain carries TRBV7-2 and TRBJ1-5, with TRBD1 as a possible D gene (6 bases). The germline V gene has CDR1 SGHTA and CDR2 FQGNSA. V shed 3 bases and J shed 4 bases, with 19 bases lying between them. This CDR3 is 17 amino acids long. Written as DNA, the CDR3 is TGTGCCAGCAGCTTCCCGGCGGGGGGCGGTAAGAATCAGCCCCAGCATTTT. Its translation is CASSFPAGGGKNQPQHF.

The rearrangement uses TRBV23-1 and TRBJ1-6, with 9 bases lining up with TRBD1. TRBV23-1 is an ORF for which the function is uncertain. J lost 0 bases, V lost 6 bases, and 15 bases had no gene match. The CDR3 runs 20 residues. The CDR3 loop reads CASSQGPGQGLSSYNSPLHF. For the CDR3, the DNA is TGCGCCAGCAGCCAGGGACCGGGACAGGGACTAAGCTCCTATAATTCACCCCTCCACTTT.

J is TRBJ1-2 and V is TRBV6-5; D ambiguous. There are 15 residues in the CDR3. Germline V gene data show CDR1 as MNHEY and CDR2 as SVGAGI. V lost 5 bases and J lost 5, with 18 bases in between. For the CDR3, the DNA is TGTGCCAGCAGTCCTTTGGTCTTGTCGCCTTATGGCTACACCTTC. It is translated as CASSPLVLSPYGYTF.

This chain links TRBV2 with TRBJ1-1; D is unclear. V was cut by 10 bases and J by 4 bases, with 19 bases left in between. CDR3 length: 14 residues. Germline V gene sequence: CDR1 SNHLY, CDR2 FYNNEI. The CDR3 loop reads CATKGNGDSTEAFF. DNA of the CDR3: TGTGCCACCAAAGGGAACGGGGATTCCACTGAAGCTTTCTTT.

This chain links TRBV29-1 with TRBJ2-3; D possibly uses TRBD1 or TRBD2 (5 bases each). Germline V lookup: CDR1 SQVTM, CDR2 ANQGSEA. The ends were cut back, 6 bases at V and 1 base at J, with 14 bases in the middle. The CDR3 consists of 14 residues. The CDR3 region is CSVGRDGGTDTQYF. Written as DNA, the CDR3 is TGCAGCGTGGGCCGGGACGGAGGCACAGATACGCAGTATTTT.

Only a few counts were recorded for this clone. The chain joins TRBV5-1 to TRBJ1-3; D gene unclear. Between the trimmed V and J ends, which lost 0 bases and 0 bases, there was a span of 16 bases. The CDR3 is 18 residues long. Looked up from germline, CDR1 is SGHRS and CDR2 is YFSETQ. CDR3 region: CASSLEGRARYSGNTIYF. The CDR3 region has the DNA TGCGCCAGCAGCTTGGAGGGAAGGGCCCGTTACTCTGGAAACACCATATATTTT.

V gene TRBV6-1 combines with J gene TRBJ2-1; possible D gene TRBD2, 5 bases. The V gene's germline CDR1 is MNHNS and CDR2 SASEGT. Trimming took off 3 bases at V and 3 bases at J, with 12 bases between the two ends. This CDR3 has 15 residues. CDR3 bases: TGTGCCAGCAGTGACGATAGCGCGGGCTACAATGAGCAGTTCTTC. This translates into CASSDDSAGYNEQFF.

The chain recombines TRBV4-2 with TRBJ2-1, with TRBD2 matching over 10 bases. The germline CDR1 and CDR2 sequences are LGHNA and YNFKEQ. The CDR3 is 17 residues long. J lost 9 bases, V lost 7 bases, and 18 bases had no gene match. The CDR3 DNA sequence: TGTGCCAGCACCTTCGGGGGTGTAGCGGGAGGTGAAAGTGAGCAGTTCTTC. Amino acid sequence: CASTFGGVAGGESEQFF.

The chain uses TRBV2 and TRBJ1-5; the D gene is possibly TRBD1 (6 bases). Between the trimmed V and J ends, which lost 6 bases and 7 bases, there was a span of 10 bases. This CDR3 contains 12 residues. The germline V gene encodes CDR1 SNHLY and CDR2 FYNNEI. CDR3 sequence reads: CASRQTGQPQHF. DNA of the CDR3: TGTGCCAGCAGACAGACAGGCCAGCCCCAGCATTTT.

The V gene is TRBV7-9, the J gene TRBJ2-7, with 7 bases lining up with TRBD2. The V and J ends lost 0 bases and 6 bases, in that order; junction bases with no gene match: 8. The CDR3 is 15 amino acids. CDR1 SEHNR and CDR2 FQNEAQ come from the germline V gene (reference sequence). Here the CDR3 reads CASSLAGGRVGEQYF. The CDR3 DNA is TGTGCCAGCAGCTTAGCAGGTGGGAGGGTAGGCGAGCAGTACTTC.

The chain is built from TRBV2 and TRBJ2-3; TRBD2 matches at 9 bases. The CDR3 runs to 15 residues. The J segment lost 4 bases and the V segment lost 7 bases, leaving 9 bases of the junction unmatched. Germline CDR1 and CDR2: SNHLY and FYNNEI. CDR3 in DNA: TGTGCCAGCAAAAGGGCGGGAGGGCTGGCAGATACGCAGTATTTT. As protein: CASKRAGGLADTQYF.

The rearrangement joins TRBV2 to TRBJ2-1, with 9 bases aligning to TRBD1. V lost 6 bases, J lost 5 bases, and 8 bases stayed unmatched. Germline CDR1 SNHLY, CDR2 FYNNEI. The CDR3 spans 15 residues. CDR3 loop: CASRAWGQGNNEQFF. The CDR3 DNA reads TGTGCCAGCAGGGCCTGGGGACAGGGAAACAATGAGCAGTTCTTC.

The rearrangement joins TRBV18 to TRBJ1-1, with a tentative D call TRBD1 (5 bases). Germline CDR1 KGHSH, CDR2 LQKENI. V was cut by 2 bases and J by 5 bases, with 9 bases left in between. CDR3 size: 13 residues. CDR3 protein: CASSPTGGTEAFF. CDR3 DNA: TGTGCCAGCTCACCAACGGGGGGGACTGAAGCTTTCTTT.

This clone showed up just once. V gene TRBV10-1 combines with J gene TRBJ2-1, with a possible D match to TRBD1 (5 bases). V was shortened by 3 bases and J by 7 bases, with 22 bases between the two germline ends. The CDR3 is 17 amino acids. Germline lookup yields CDR1 WNHNN and CDR2 SYGVQD (reference sequence). CDR3 amino acids: CASSERSGAEKSNEQFF. CDR3 DNA sequence: TGCGCCAGCAGTGAACGTAGTGGGGCAGAGAAGTCGAATGAGCAGTTCTTC.

The V call is TRBV28, the J call TRBJ2-2; D is uncertain. This CDR3 has 14 residues. With 5 bases removed from V and 3 bases from J, the gap between germline ends came to 10 bases. Germline assignment: CDR1 MDHEN and CDR2 SYDVKM. The CDR3 nucleotides read TGTGCCAGCAGTCAACGAGACCACACCGGGGAGCTGTTTTTT. It codes for CASSQRDHTGELFF.

The V call is TRBV6-5, the J call TRBJ2-7; D is possibly TRBD2 (6 bases). The germline V and J ends were trimmed by 2 bases and 2 bases, with 10 bases remaining between them. Germline CDR1 is MNHEY and CDR2 is SVGAGI. CDR3 length: 14 residues. In DNA, the CDR3 is TGTGCCAGCAGTTACGACGGGGGACCCTACGAGCAGTACTTC. Residues: CASSYDGGPYEQYF.